Given below is one T cell receptor (beta chain) in context. Its antigen is unidentified. The record originates from a study of cytotoxic CD8 clonotypes in ibrutinib-treated CLL. Study background: Of a cohort that held 10 to 12 relapsed/refractory and some 15 treatment-naive patients, 17 to 18 were IGHV unmutated. Averaging across samples gave about 240,000 productive templates and roughly 87,000 productive rearrangements.

CDR1 and CDR2 (germline): GTSNPN, SVGIG (reference sequence). With 2 bases clipped from V and 5 bases from J, the junction kept 9 bases outside the gene matches. The CDR3 has 15 residues. Notes on the study in general: Against age-matched healthy donors, baseline clonality ran higher and tracked circulating CD8+ T-cell counts. Clonality went higher at ibrutinib response and then dropped back toward baseline at progression.

Data came from immunoSEQ multiplex PCR; TCRdb stores just in-frame clones and leaves some out. The sample holds 17,000 or so clones, roughly four fifths seen once. This sequence joins TRBV30 and TRBJ2-7; 10 bases line up with TRBD2. This sequence was found in a human donor with chronic lymphocytic leukemia. Specimen: PBMCs, collected before ibrutinib treatment. The CDR3 nucleotides read TGTGCCTGGAGTTCGTTCCTAGCGGGAGTCGACGAGCAGTACTTC. As protein: CAWSSFLAGVDEQYF.